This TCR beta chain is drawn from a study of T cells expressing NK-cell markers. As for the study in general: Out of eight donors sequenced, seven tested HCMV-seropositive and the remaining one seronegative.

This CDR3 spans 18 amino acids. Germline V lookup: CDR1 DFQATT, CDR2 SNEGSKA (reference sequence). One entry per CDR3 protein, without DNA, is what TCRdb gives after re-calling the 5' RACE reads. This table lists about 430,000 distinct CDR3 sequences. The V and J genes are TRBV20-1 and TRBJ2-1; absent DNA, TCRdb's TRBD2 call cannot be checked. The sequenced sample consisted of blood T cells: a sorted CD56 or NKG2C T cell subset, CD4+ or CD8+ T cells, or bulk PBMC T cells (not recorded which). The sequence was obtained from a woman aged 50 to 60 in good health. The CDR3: CSASQGLAGGPGGNEQFF.